This T cell receptor (beta chain) was recorded in a study of tumor-infiltrating lymphocytes in primary liver carcinoma. Trimming removed 5 bases from V and 2 bases from J, with 9 bases in between. CDR3 length: 13 amino acids. Germline V gene data show CDR1 as MNHNY and CDR2 as SVGAGI (reference sequence). Total RNA and DNA came together from approximately 20-30 mg of bulk tissue without cell sorting. The template, 500 ng total RNA, yielded TCR beta cDNA made with a constant-region primer. Three nested multiplex PCR rounds, a slightly modified ARM-PCR, produced the libraries for TCR beta. The two initial PCR rounds, approximately 10 cycles each, used TRBV1-TRBV30 forward and C-beta reverse primers. TCRdb processed the multiplex PCR reads anew with MiXCR; each CDR3 protein has one entry. This table holds under 90,000 distinct CDR3 sequences, 60% to 75% found once. The sample holds many counts of this clonotype.

This clonotype originated in a man in his forties or fifties with primary liver carcinoma and hepatitis B virus infection. Sequenced input: liver tumor tissue from sampling region 1. As to subset: tumor region T1, superior pole. The J gene is TRBJ1-2, the V gene TRBV6-6; D not certain. The CDR3 coding sequence is TGTGCCAGCAGTGTATCAGACAACTATGGCTACACCTTC. Its translation is CASSVSDNYGYTF.